Shown below are 31 T cell receptor beta chains from a single sample sequenced in a study of T cells in Graves' hyperthyroidism and ophthalmopathy (dated by TCRdb to the late 2010s). Library prep was done by multiplex PCR. Sequencing took place on an Illumina HiSeq 2000. The TCR beta CDR3 regions were amplified from the RNA transcripts. For the first round of RT-PCR on the TCR CDR3, the HTBI primer set was used together with the Qiagen OneStep RT-PCR kit. The public reads were run again by TCRdb, first through fastp at Q25 and then through MiXCR, and only productive beta chains were kept. Records with the same CDR3 protein are collapsed into one entry carrying the most frequent genes and DNA. Across this sample there are over 200,000 distinct CDR3 sequences, with roughly 15% seen only once. The ten largest make up 10% to 15% of the sample. The sequencing sample was made of blood. The receptors were sampled from a woman aged 40 to 55 with Graves' hyperthyroidism that later progressed to Graves' ophthalmopathy.

This clonotype has ten or more counts. CDR3 in amino acids: CASSLWSLGDSGSLKQQYF. For the CDR3, the DNA is TGTGCCAGCAGTTTATGGTCCCTGGGGGACAGTGGCAGTTTAAAACAGCAGTATTTT. The chain links TRBV28 to TRBJ2-3; 7 bases fit TRBD1. This CDR3 is built from 19 residues. Germline values: CDR1 MDHEN, CDR2 SYDVKM. The ends lost 0 bases at V and 11 bases at J; junction bases unmatched: 23.

This chain joins TRBV3-1 and TRBJ1-6; unclear D gene. The CDR3 extends over 12 amino acids. Trimming pared 0 bases from V and 14 bases from J, leaving 8 bases between. Germline V gene lookup returns CDR1 LGHDT and CDR2 YNNKEL (reference sequence). Here the CDR3 DNA reads TGTGCCAGCAGCCAAGAGGGAGGGTCCCTCCACTTT. Translation: CASSQEGGSLHF.

The DNA of the CDR3 is TGTGCCACCAGCAGAGTGGGGTATCCGAACGATGAAAAACTGTTTTTT. Translation: CATSRVGYPNDEKLFF. The J gene is TRBJ1-4, the V gene TRBV15; D is ambiguous. This CDR3 region has 16 residues. The V gene's germline CDR1 is LNHNV and CDR2 YYDKDF (reference sequence). V lost 1 base, J lost 6 bases, and 15 bases lay in between.

This clonotype has at least ten counts. The chain links TRBV6-1 to TRBJ2-3; D might be TRBD2 (6 bases). Germline V gene sequence: CDR1 MNHNS, CDR2 SASEGT. This CDR3 comprises 13 residues. Trimming shortened V by 8 bases and J by 1 base, and 10 bases separated the two germline ends. CDR3 sequence: CASLGGRTDTQYF. The CDR3 nucleotides are TGTGCCAGCTTGGGGGGTCGCACAGATACGCAGTATTTT.

The table lists this clonotype with a few counts. The V and J genes are TRBV13 and TRBJ2-7; no firm D call. V lost 1 base to trimming and J lost 6 bases, with 7 bases between them. The CDR3 loop spans 12 amino acids. The germline V gene encodes CDR1 PRHDT and CDR2 FYEKMQ (reference sequence). CDR3 protein: CASSLDSVEQYF. CDR3 coding DNA: TGTGCCAGCAGCTTAGACAGCGTCGAGCAGTACTTC.

Ten or more counts support this clonotype. CDR3 DNA sequence: TGCAGTGCCCTCGCCCCCAGGGGGATCGGGGAGCAGTTCTTC. Protein product: CSALAPRGIGEQFF. The V and J genes are TRBV20-1 and TRBJ2-1, with 7 bases fitting TRBD1. The germline CDR1 and CDR2 sequences are DFQATT and SNEGSKA (reference sequence). The junction had 15 bases not matched to a gene; V was cut back by 6 bases and J by 10 bases. This CDR3 spans 14 amino acids.

The rearrangement links TRBV19 to TRBJ2-3; 12 bases line up with TRBD2. This CDR3 contains 15 residues. With V trimmed by 4 bases and J by 5 bases, 4 bases remained unmatched. Germline loops: CDR1 LNHDA, CDR2 SQIVND (reference sequence). In DNA form, the CDR3 reads TGTGCCAGTAGTACGGGACTAGCGGGCGGAGATACGCAGTATTTT. As protein: CASSTGLAGGDTQYF.

Ten or more counts support this clonotype. This rearrangement joins TRBV7-8 to TRBJ1-2; D gene unclear. Germline V lookup: CDR1 SGHVS, CDR2 FQNEAQ. V lost 2 bases and J 6 bases, leaving 16 bases between the germline ends. The CDR3 extends over 15 amino acids. The CDR3 DNA follows: TGTGCCAGCAGCTTAAGGTGGGAAAACAGAGATGGCTACACCTTC. Encoded protein: CASSLRWENRDGYTF.

The CDR3 is CASSGRVWEGSNQPQHF. In DNA, the CDR3 is TGTGCCAGCAGTGGCAGGGTTTGGGAGGGTAGCAATCAGCCCCAGCATTTT. The chain has TRBV6-2 or TRBV6-3 and TRBJ1-5, with a weak D call TRBD1 (5 bases). The CDR3 is 17 residues long. Germline V lookup: CDR1 MNHEY, CDR2 SVGEGT. V gave up 5 bases and J gave up 0 bases, with 17 bases separating them.

The table lists this clonotype with many counts. This chain joins TRBV20-1 and TRBJ2-7, with D maybe TRBD1 (6 bases). The V end was cut by 2 bases, the J end by 3 bases, with 11 bases between. The germline CDR1 and CDR2 sequences are DFQATT and SNEGSKA (reference sequence). The CDR3 covers 13 residues. This CDR3 is CSARPGQIYEQYF. CDR3 bases: TGCAGTGCTAGACCCGGACAGATCTACGAGCAGTACTTC.

The gene calls are TRBV11-2 and TRBJ2-1; no clear D. Trimming took 0 bases from V and 3 from J, leaving 9 bases between them. Germline CDR1 reads SGHAT; CDR2 reads FQNNGV. There are 15 residues in the CDR3. The CDR3 region is CASSLEGSNYNEQFF. The CDR3 bases are TGTGCCAGCAGCTTAGAAGGCTCTAACTACAATGAGCAGTTCTTC. Using reference TRBV11-2 and TRBJ2-1 for the parts outside the CDR3, the full variable domain is EAGVAQSPRYKIIEKRQSVAFWCNPISGHATLYWYQQILGQGPKLLIQFQNNGVVDDSQLPKDRFSAERLKGVDSTLKIQPAKLEDSAVYLCASSLEGSNYNEQFFGPGTRLTVL.

The table lists this clonotype with many counts. The CDR3 coding sequence is TGTGCCAGCAGTTTAGAGGAGGGTGCTAATTCACCCCTCCACTTT. This gives the protein CASSLEEGANSPLHF. The chain uses TRBV12-3 or TRBV12-4 and TRBJ1-6; no definite D call. With 1 base removed from V and 6 bases from J, the gap between germline ends came to 10 bases. The CDR3 runs 15 residues.

This clonotype was recorded many times. The chain combines TRBV3-1 with TRBJ2-3; 11 bases are shared with TRBD2. The germline gives CDR1 LGHDT, CDR2 YNNKEL (reference sequence). This CDR3 is 17 amino acids long. Losses at the gene ends were 1 base for V and 3 bases for J; bases not matched to a gene: 6. The CDR3 here is CASSQVASGRSTDTQYF. The CDR3 DNA sequence: TGTGCCAGCAGCCAAGTGGCTAGCGGGAGGTCAACAGATACGCAGTATTTT.

A note on this clonotype: A much more abundant neighbour one base away suggests this may be a read error. The rearrangement links TRBV6-1 to TRBJ2-1, with TRBD2 as a possible D gene (5 bases). The J call may be faulty, since TRBJ2-7 better matches the DNA end. CDR1 and CDR2 from the germline V gene are MNHNS and SASEGT. CDR3 length: 16 amino acids. This CDR3 reads CASRRHSVNSYNEQYF. The CDR3 DNA follows: TGTGCCAGCAGAAGACATAGCGTAAACTCCTACAATGAGCAGTACTTC.

This clonotype was detected many times. The gene calls are TRBV10-2 and TRBJ1-2; no firm D call. There are 11 residues in the CDR3. Trimming removed 6 bases at V and 8 bases at J, with 10 bases between. Looked up from germline, CDR1 is WSHSY and CDR2 is SAAADI. DNA for the CDR3: TGCGCCAGCAGAGGACGATACGGCTACACCTTC. This sequence encodes CASRGRYGYTF.

This clonotype was picked up many times. The CDR3 bases are TGTGCCAGCAGCTTAGCCTTTGACCGACCTTACAATGAGCAGTTCTTC. Translation: CASSLAFDRPYNEQFF. This chain connects TRBV7-9 to TRBJ2-1; the D is unclear. Trimming cost V 0 bases and J 4 bases, with 13 bases left between them. Germline CDR1 SEHNR, CDR2 FQNEAQ (reference sequence). The CDR3 runs to 16 residues.

Many counts were recorded for this clonotype. V and J are TRBV28 and TRBJ2-7; D call uncertain. Deletions cut 10 bases from V and 5 bases from J, with 12 bases between. The germline V gene encodes CDR1 MDHEN and CDR2 SYDVKM. CDR3 size: 11 residues. The CDR3 DNA reads as TGTGCCACTCTCGGCGGCCACGAGCAGTACTTC. It encodes CATLGGHEQYF.

V gene TRBV6-2 or TRBV6-3 combines with J gene TRBJ2-3; 8 bases fit TRBD1. CDR3 length equals 14 residues. Germline CDR1 is MNHEY and CDR2 is SVGEGT. V was clipped by 6 bases and J by 5 bases; unmatched bases: 7. In DNA, the CDR3 is TGTGCCAGCAGCCTGACAGGGGTGGAAGATACGCAGTATTTT. Its translation is CASSLTGVEDTQYF.

To note about this clonotype: Possible read error: a much larger clone is one base away. The genes are TRBV29-1 and TRBJ2-1; D uncertain. The V end lost 2 bases, the J end lost 11 bases, and 10 bases lay between the germline ends. The length of the CDR3 is 11 residues. CDR1 SQVTM and CDR2 ANQGSEA come from the germline V gene. The CDR3, as DNA: TGCAGCGTTGAACCTGCCAAGAAGCAGTTCTTC. It is translated as CSVEPAKKQFF.

This clonotype has ten or more counts. The chain employs TRBV27 and TRBJ1-5; tentatively, D is TRBD1 (5 bases). Germline assignment: CDR1 MNHEY and CDR2 SMNVEV (reference sequence). Deletions cut 6 bases from V and 6 bases from J, with 18 bases between. The CDR3 contains 15 residues. CDR3 bases: TGTGCCAGCAGCTCGTCCGGGGCGCCGGGTCAGCCCCAGCATTTT. It codes for CASSSSGAPGQPQHF.

This clonotype has at least ten counts. The chain couples TRBV5-1 to TRBJ1-4, with TRBD1 as a possible D gene (5 bases). Per the germline V gene, CDR1 is SGHRS and CDR2 is YFSETQ. The germline V and J ends were trimmed by 7 bases and 8 bases, with 15 bases remaining between them. This CDR3 has 13 residues. CDR3 region: CASGAGIGEKLFF. The CDR3 nucleotides are TGCGCCAGCGGGGCAGGGATAGGAGAAAAACTGTTTTTT.

This clonotype has ten or more counts. The rearrangement joins TRBV28 to TRBJ2-5; 8 nucleotides line up with TRBD2. CDR1 and CDR2 (germline): MDHEN, SYDVKM. The CDR3 runs 14 residues. The V gene end was trimmed by 3 bases and the J gene end by 4 bases; junction bases not matched to a gene: 4. For the CDR3, the DNA is TGTGCCAGCAGTTTCTTGGCGGGAGGAGAGACCCAGTACTTC. It translates to CASSFLAGGETQYF.

This clonotype was recorded a few times. The genes are TRBV3-1 and TRBJ2-7; 10 bases map to TRBD1. V gave up 3 bases and J gave up 4 bases; unmatched junction bases: 9. Germline CDR1 LGHDT, CDR2 YNNKEL (reference sequence). The CDR3 consists of 16 residues. CDR3 loop: CASSHDRTGGRYEQYF. CDR3 nucleotide sequence: TGTGCCAGCAGCCATGATCGGACAGGGGGACGTTACGAGCAGTACTTC.

For this clonotype: A much larger clone differs from this one at a single base, so this may be a read error. This sequence joins TRBV29-1 and TRBJ2-2, with TRBD2 identical over 7 bases. V was pared by 7 bases and J by 4 bases, with 15 bases of the junction left unmatched. In germline, CDR1 is SQVTM, CDR2 ANQGSEA. CDR3 size: 16 residues. CDR3 loop: CSALLRGSGSTGELFF. The CDR3 nucleotides read TGCAGCGCCCTCCTCCGCGGGAGTGGAAGCACCGGGGAGCTGTTTTTT.

There are many counts of this clonotype. In nucleotides, the CDR3 is TGTGCCAGCAGAGCGAACAGGGATGTTGGCTATGGCTACACCTTC. It translates to CASRANRDVGYGYTF. V gene TRBV11-2 combines with J gene TRBJ1-2, with TRBD1 as a possible D gene (6 bases). V shed 6 bases and J shed 4 bases, with 18 bases lying between them. This CDR3 is built from 15 residues. Per the germline V gene, CDR1 is SGHAT and CDR2 is FQNNGV.

In this sample, this clonotype turned up many times. The chain links TRBV2 to TRBJ1-5; unclear D gene. Germline assignment: CDR1 SNHLY and CDR2 FYNNEI. V lost 6 bases to trimming and J lost 2 bases, with 14 bases between them. The CDR3 sequence is 15 residues long. This chain's CDR3 is CASSPYPDGNQPQHF. The CDR3 DNA follows: TGTGCCAGCAGCCCTTATCCTGATGGCAATCAGCCCCAGCATTTT.

This clonotype was detected many times. In DNA form, the CDR3 reads TGTGCCAGTAGAGGCGGGATCGGAACCGGGGAGCTGTTTTTT. Its translation: CASRGGIGTGELFF. The J gene is TRBJ2-2, the V gene TRBV2; possibly TRBD2 for D (6 bases). The CDR3 covers 14 residues. V was pared by 9 bases and J by 5 bases, with 16 bases between. CDR1 is SNHLY and CDR2 is FYNNEI in the germline V gene.

This clonotype came up many times. The V gene is TRBV10-3, the J gene TRBJ1-2, with D unresolved. Trimming took off 3 bases at V and 4 bases at J, with 9 bases between the two ends. Germline-derived CDR1 and CDR2 are ENHRY and SYGVKD. The CDR3 spans 13 residues. CDR3 coding DNA: TGTGCCATCAGTGACAGGTTCCCCTATGGCTACACCTTC. It translates to CAISDRFPYGYTF.

This clonotype has only a few counts. The chain couples TRBV6-2 or TRBV6-3 to TRBJ2-1; 9 bases match TRBD1. In germline, CDR1 is MNHEY, CDR2 SVGEGT. The CDR3 totals 14 residues. J was trimmed by 9 bases and V by 6 bases; bases with no gene match: 9. CDR3 protein: CASRIGTGLLEQFF. The CDR3 DNA follows: TGTGCCAGCAGGATCGGGACAGGGTTACTTGAGCAGTTCTTC.

This clonotype appeared a few times. The CDR3 DNA is TGTGCCAGCAGTTTTGAGAGAAACATTCAGTACTTC. Residues: CASSFERNIQYF. The V gene is TRBV12-3 or TRBV12-4, the J gene TRBJ2-4; D remains ambiguous. Trimming shortened V by 3 bases and J by 6 bases, and 6 bases separated the two germline ends. The CDR3 loop spans 12 amino acids.

The rearrangement joins TRBV15 to TRBJ2-1; 7 bases match TRBD2. CDR3 size: 16 residues. Germline V gene lookup returns CDR1 LNHNV and CDR2 YYDKDF (reference sequence). V dropped 3 bases and J dropped 7; count of bases not matched to a gene: 12. The CDR3 bases are TGTGCCACCAGCAGGGGAGGGGCCTTCACGGCTAATGAGCAGTTCTTC. It specifies CATSRGGAFTANEQFF.